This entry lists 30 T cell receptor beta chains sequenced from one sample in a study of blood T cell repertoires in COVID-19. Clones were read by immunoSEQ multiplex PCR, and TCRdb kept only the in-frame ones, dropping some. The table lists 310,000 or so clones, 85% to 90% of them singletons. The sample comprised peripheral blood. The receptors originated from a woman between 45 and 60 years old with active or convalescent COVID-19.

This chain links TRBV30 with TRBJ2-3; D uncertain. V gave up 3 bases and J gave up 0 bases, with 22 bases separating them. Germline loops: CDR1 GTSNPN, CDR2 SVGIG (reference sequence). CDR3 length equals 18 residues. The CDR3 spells CAWRGNTAARPSTDTQYF. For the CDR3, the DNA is TGTGCCTGGAGGGGCAACACAGCCGCGAGACCCAGCACAGATACGCAGTATTTT.

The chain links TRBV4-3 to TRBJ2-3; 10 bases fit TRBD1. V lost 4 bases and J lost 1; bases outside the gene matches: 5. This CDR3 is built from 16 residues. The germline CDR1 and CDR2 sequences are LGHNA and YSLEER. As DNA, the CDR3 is TGCGCCAGCAGCCCTGCTGGGACAGGGGGCACAGATACGCAGTATTTT. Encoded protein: CASSPAGTGGTDTQYF.

The CDR3 bases are TGTGCCAGCAGCTTAACCTTGAGGACTGAAGCTTTCTTT. It translates to CASSLTLRTEAFF. V is TRBV5-8 and J is TRBJ1-1; D gene ambiguous. This CDR3 has 13 residues. Germline CDR1 reads SGHTS; CDR2 reads YDEGEE. V lost 2 bases and J lost 5, with 10 bases in between.

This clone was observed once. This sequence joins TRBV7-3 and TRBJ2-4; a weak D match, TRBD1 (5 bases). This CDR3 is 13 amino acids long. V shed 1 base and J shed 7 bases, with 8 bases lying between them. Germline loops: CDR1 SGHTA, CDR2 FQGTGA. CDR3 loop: CASSLNPGNIQYF. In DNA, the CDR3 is TGTGCCAGCAGCTTAAACCCAGGGAACATTCAGTACTTC.

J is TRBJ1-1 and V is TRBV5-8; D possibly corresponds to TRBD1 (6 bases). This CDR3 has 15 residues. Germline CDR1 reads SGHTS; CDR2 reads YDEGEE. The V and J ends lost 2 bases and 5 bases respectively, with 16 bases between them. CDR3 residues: CASSLARGWWTEAFF. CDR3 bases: TGTGCCAGCAGCTTAGCCAGGGGCTGGTGGACTGAAGCTTTCTTT.

DNA for the CDR3: TGCGCCAGCAGCCAAGGGGCGGGCTCCTACAATGAGCAGTTCTTC. Encoded protein: CASSQGAGSYNEQFF. This sequence joins TRBV4-1 and TRBJ2-1, with D possibly being TRBD2 (5 bases). The CDR3 length is 15 residues. Looked up from germline, CDR1 is MGHRA and CDR2 is YSYEKL. Trimming removed 1 base at V and 0 bases at J, with 7 bases between.

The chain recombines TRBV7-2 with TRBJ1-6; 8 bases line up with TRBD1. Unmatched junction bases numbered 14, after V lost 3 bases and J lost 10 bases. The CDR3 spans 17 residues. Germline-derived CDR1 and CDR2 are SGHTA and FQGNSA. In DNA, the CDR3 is TGTGCCAGCAGCTTCACTCAACCAGACAGGGGACACTCACCCCTCCACTTT. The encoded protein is CASSFTQPDRGHSPLHF.

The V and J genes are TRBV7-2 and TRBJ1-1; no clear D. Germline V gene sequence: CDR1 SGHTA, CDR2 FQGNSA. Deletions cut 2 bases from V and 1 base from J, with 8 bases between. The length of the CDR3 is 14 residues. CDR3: CASSLTRGNTEAFF. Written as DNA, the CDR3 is TGTGCCAGCAGCTTAACAAGAGGGAACACTGAAGCTTTCTTT.

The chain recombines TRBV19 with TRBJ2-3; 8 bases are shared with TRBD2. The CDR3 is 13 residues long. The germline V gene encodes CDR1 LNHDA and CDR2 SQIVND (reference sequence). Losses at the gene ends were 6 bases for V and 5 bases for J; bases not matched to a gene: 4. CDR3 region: CASSRGGGDTQYF. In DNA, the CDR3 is TGTGCCAGTAGCCGGGGGGGAGGAGATACGCAGTATTTT.

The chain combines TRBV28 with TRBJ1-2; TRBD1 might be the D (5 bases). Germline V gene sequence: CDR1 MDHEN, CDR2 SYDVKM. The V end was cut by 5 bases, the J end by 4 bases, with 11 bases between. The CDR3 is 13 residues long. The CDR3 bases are TGTGCCAGCAGTCTAGGACACTTCTATGGCTACACCTTC. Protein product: CASSLGHFYGYTF.

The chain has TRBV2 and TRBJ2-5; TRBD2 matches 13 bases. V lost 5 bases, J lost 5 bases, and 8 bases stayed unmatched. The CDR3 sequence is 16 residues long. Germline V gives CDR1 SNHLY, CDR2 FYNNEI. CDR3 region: CASSTGLAGVYETQYF. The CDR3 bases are TGTGCCAGCAGTACTGGACTAGCGGGAGTCTACGAGACCCAGTACTTC.

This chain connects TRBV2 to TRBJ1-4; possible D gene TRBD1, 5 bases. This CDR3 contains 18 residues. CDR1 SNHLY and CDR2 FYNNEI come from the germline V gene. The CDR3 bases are TGTGCTAAAAAAGCCCGGTTGGCCAGGGCCTTACCTAATGAAAAACTGTTTTTT. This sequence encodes CAKKARLARALPNEKLFF.

CDR3 in DNA: TGTGCCAGCAGCCCCTTTTACCGGCTGGTACGGGATCAGCCCCAGCATTTT. This translates into CASSPFYRLVRDQPQHF. The V and J genes are TRBV28 and TRBJ1-5; D ambiguous. Germline CDR1 MDHEN, CDR2 SYDVKM. The CDR3 runs 17 residues. The germline V and J ends were trimmed by 6 bases and 5 bases, with 23 bases remaining between them.

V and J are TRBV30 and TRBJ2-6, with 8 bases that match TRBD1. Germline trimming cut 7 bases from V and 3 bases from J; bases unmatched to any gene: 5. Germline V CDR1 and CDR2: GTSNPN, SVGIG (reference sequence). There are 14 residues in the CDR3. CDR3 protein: CASAGGFGANVLTF. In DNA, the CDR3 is TGTGCCTCAGCAGGGGGCTTTGGGGCCAACGTCCTGACTTTC.

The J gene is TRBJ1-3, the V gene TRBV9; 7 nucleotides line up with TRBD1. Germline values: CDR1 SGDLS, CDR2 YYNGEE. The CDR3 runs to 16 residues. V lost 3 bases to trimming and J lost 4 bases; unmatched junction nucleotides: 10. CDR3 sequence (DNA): TGTGCCAGCAGCGGGCCCGTTAGGGGGCGAGGAAACACCATATATTTT. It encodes CASSGPVRGRGNTIYF.

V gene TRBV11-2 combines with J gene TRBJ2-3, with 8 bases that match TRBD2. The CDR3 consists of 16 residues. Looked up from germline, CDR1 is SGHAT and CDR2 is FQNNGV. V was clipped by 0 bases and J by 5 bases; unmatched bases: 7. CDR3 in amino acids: CASSLEGAGGRDTQYF. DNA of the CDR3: TGTGCCAGCAGCTTAGAAGGGGCGGGGGGACGAGATACGCAGTATTTT.

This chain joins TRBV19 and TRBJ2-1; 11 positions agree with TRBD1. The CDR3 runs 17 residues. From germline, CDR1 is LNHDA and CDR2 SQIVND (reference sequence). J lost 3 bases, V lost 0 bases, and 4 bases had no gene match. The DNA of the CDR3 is TGTGCCAGTAGTATAGAATATGGGACAGGGGGCTACAATGAGCAGTTCTTC. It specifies CASSIEYGTGGYNEQFF.

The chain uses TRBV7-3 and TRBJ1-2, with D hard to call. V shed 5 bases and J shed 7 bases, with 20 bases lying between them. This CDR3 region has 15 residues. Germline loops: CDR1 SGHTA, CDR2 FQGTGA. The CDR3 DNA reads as TGTGCCAGCAGCCAAAATCCCGGGGTCGTAGGTGGCTACACCTTC. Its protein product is CASSQNPGVVGGYTF.

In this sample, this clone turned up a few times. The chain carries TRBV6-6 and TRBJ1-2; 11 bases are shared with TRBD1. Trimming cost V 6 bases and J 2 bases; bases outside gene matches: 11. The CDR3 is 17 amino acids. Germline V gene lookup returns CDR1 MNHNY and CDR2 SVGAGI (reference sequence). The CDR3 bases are TGTGCCAGCAGCCGAACCGGGACAGGGGGTTGGAACTATGGCTACACCTTC. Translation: CASSRTGTGGWNYGYTF.

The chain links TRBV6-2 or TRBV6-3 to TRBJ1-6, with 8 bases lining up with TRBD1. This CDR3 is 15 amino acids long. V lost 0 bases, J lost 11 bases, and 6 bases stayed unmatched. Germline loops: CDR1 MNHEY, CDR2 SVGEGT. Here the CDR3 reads CASSYSSTGGPPLHF. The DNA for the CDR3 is TGTGCCAGCAGTTACTCGAGCACAGGGGGACCACCCCTCCACTTT.

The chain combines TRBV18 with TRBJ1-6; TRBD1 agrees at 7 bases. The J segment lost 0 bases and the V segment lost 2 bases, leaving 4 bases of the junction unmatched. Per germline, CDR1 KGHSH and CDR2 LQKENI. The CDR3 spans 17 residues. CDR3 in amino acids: CASSPTTGSSYNSPLHF. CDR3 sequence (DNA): TGTGCCAGCTCACCAACGACAGGGAGCTCCTATAATTCACCCCTCCACTTT.

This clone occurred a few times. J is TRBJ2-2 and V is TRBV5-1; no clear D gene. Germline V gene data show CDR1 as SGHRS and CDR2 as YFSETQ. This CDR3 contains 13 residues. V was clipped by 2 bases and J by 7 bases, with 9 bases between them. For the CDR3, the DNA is TGCGCCAGCAGCTTCTCGGTTGGCGGGGAGCTGTTTTTT. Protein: CASSFSVGGELFF.

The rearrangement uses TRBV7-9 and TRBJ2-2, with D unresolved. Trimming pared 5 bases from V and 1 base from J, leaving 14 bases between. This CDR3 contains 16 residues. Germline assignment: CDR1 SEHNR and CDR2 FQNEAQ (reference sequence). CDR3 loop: CASSLLLGENTGELFF. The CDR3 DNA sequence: TGTGCCAGCAGCCTCCTCCTTGGAGAGAACACCGGGGAGCTGTTTTTT.

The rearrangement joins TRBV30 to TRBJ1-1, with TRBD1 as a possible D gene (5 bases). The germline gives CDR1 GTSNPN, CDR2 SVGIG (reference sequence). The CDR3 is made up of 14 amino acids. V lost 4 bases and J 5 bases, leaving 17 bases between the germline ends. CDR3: CAWNFDSLGTEAFF. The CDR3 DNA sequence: TGTGCCTGGAATTTCGACAGCCTCGGGACTGAAGCTTTCTTT.

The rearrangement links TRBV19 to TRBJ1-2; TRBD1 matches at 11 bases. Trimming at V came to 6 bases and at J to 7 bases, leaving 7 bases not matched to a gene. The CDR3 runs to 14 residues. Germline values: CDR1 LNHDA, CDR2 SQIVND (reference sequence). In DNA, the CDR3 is TGTGCCAGTAGGACAGGACAGGGGGCGAGTGGCTACACCTTC. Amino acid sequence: CASRTGQGASGYTF.

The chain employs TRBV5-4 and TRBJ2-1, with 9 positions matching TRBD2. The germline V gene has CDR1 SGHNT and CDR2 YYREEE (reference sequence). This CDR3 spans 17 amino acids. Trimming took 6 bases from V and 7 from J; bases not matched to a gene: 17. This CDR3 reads CASTPGLSSGSRNEQFF. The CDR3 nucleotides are TGTGCCAGCACCCCTGGTTTGAGTAGCGGGAGTCGGAATGAGCAGTTCTTC.

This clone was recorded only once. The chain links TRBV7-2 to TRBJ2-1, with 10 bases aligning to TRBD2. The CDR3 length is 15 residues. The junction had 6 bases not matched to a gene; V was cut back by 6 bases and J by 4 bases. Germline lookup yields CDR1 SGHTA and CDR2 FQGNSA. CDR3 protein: CASRWTSGSYNEQFF. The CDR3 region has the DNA TGTGCCAGCAGATGGACTAGCGGATCTTACAATGAGCAGTTCTTC.

This CDR3 is CASSSAGDGYTF. CDR3 DNA: TGTGCCAGCAGCTCCGCCGGGGATGGCTACACCTTC. The rearrangement joins TRBV11-3 to TRBJ1-2, with D unresolved. The CDR3 has 12 amino acids. With 4 bases removed from V and 6 bases from J, the gap between germline ends came to 9 bases. Looked up from germline, CDR1 is SGHNT and CDR2 is YENEEA. The variable domain in full, completed from reference TRBV11-3 and TRBJ1-2, reads EAGVVQSPRYKIIEKKQPVAFWCNPISGHNTLYWYLQNLGQGPELLIRYENEEAVDDSQLPKDRFSAERLKGVDSTLKIQPAELGDSAVYLCASSSAGDGYTFGSGTRLTVV.

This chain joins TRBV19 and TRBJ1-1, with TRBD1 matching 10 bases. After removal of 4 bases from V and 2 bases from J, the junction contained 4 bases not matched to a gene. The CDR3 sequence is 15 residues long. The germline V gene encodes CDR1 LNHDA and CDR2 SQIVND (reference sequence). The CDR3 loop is CASSKTGGANTEAFF. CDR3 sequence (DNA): TGTGCCAGTAGTAAGACAGGGGGCGCCAACACTGAAGCTTTCTTT.

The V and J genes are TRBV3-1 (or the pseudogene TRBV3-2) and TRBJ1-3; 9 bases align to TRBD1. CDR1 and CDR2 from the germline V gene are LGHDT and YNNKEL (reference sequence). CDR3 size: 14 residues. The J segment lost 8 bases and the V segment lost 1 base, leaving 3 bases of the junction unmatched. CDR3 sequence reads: CASSQGTGGYTIYF. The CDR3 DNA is TGTGCCAGCAGCCAAGGCACAGGGGGCTACACCATATATTTT.